The 14 T cell receptor beta chains listed next were all sequenced from one sample in a study of shared T cell receptors in the human thymus. Some clones are missing from TCRdb's copy, which holds only in-frame ones; the method was immunoSEQ multiplex PCR. Of 500,000 to 850,000 clones listed, 80% to 90% are singletons. The same sample was also used in a study of human thymus T cells.

The source material was thymocytes. Every receptor here comes from a boy under three years old with a congenital heart defect.

This clone has only one observation. The chain combines TRBV15 with TRBJ1-5, with D hard to call. This CDR3 region has 16 residues. CDR1 and CDR2 from the germline V gene are LNHNV and YYDKDF (reference sequence). Trimming left V 4 bases short and J 6 bases short, with 19 bases between. The CDR3 is CATSTLWEGSSQPQHF. Written as DNA, the CDR3 is TGTGCCACCAGCACACTATGGGAGGGTTCGAGTCAGCCCCAGCATTTT.

The rearrangement uses TRBV29-1 and TRBJ2-1; TRBD2 agrees at 7 bases. There are 14 residues in the CDR3. From germline, CDR1 is SQVTM and CDR2 ANQGSEA. V trimming: 6 bases; J trimming: 0 bases; junction bases outside the gene matches: 5. DNA of the CDR3: TGCAGCGTCCCGGGACTATACTCCTACAATGAGCAGTTCTTC. The encoded protein is CSVPGLYSYNEQFF.

The gene calls are TRBV7-2 and TRBJ2-1, with D possibly TRBD2 on 5 matching bases. With 6 bases removed from V and 5 bases from J, the gap between germline ends came to 20 bases. This CDR3 region has 16 residues. In germline, CDR1 is SGHTA, CDR2 FQGNSA. For the CDR3, the DNA is TGTGCCAGCAGACTCAAATCCCCCCACGGGAACAATGAGCAGTTCTTC. Translating gives CASRLKSPHGNNEQFF.

The V call is TRBV7-9, the J call TRBJ1-4; a weak D match, TRBD1 (5 bases). This CDR3 spans 16 amino acids. V shed 4 bases and J shed 6 bases, with 18 bases lying between them. The V gene's germline CDR1 is SEHNR and CDR2 FQNEAQ (reference sequence). CDR3 protein: CASSSRQGTNYEKLFF. CDR3 in DNA: TGTGCCAGCAGCTCCCGGCAGGGTACTAATTATGAAAAACTGTTTTTT.

The genes are TRBV9 and TRBJ1-2; D unresolved. The CDR3 has 14 amino acids. The ends were cut back, 5 bases at V and 1 base at J, with 12 bases in the middle. CDR1 is SGDLS and CDR2 is YYNGEE in the germline V gene. The CDR3 DNA sequence: TGTGCCAGCAGTCCCCAGAGACTTAACTATGGCTACACCTTC. It yields the protein CASSPQRLNYGYTF.

The J gene is TRBJ1-1, the V gene TRBV5-6; weak D call: TRBD1 (5 bases). Germline CDR1 SGHDT, CDR2 YYEEEE. V was clipped by 3 bases and J by 8 bases, with 14 bases between them. The CDR3 runs 13 residues. The CDR3 sequence: CASSWTFFGEAFF. DNA of the CDR3: TGTGCCAGCAGCTGGACATTTTTCGGAGAAGCTTTCTTT.

The rearrangement links TRBV4-1 to TRBJ1-5; unclear D gene. V shed 0 bases and J shed 7 bases, with 7 bases lying between them. Germline CDR1 MGHRA, CDR2 YSYEKL. This CDR3 contains 13 residues. CDR3 loop: CASSQDPRQPQHF. CDR3 nucleotides: TGCGCCAGCAGCCAAGATCCGAGGCAGCCCCAGCATTTT.

The chain recombines TRBV7-9 with TRBJ2-7, with TRBD2 matching over 11 bases. Germline V gene sequence: CDR1 SEHNR, CDR2 FQNEAQ (reference sequence). J was trimmed by 1 base and V by 2 bases; bases with no gene match: 10. This CDR3 has 18 amino acids. The CDR3 sequence is CASSLSQILAGGSYEQYF. The CDR3 DNA is TGTGCCAGCAGCTTAAGCCAAATTCTAGCGGGGGGATCCTACGAGCAGTACTTC.

This clone was seen a single time. The CDR3 here is CATTGGWGTEAFF. The CDR3 DNA sequence: TGTGCCACCACTGGGGGGTGGGGGACTGAAGCTTTCTTT. The rearrangement links TRBV27 to TRBJ1-1, with a tentative D call TRBD1 (5 bases). This CDR3 has 13 residues. Germline CDR1 reads MNHEY; CDR2 reads SMNVEV (reference sequence). The V gene lost 10 bases and the J gene lost 5 bases, with 17 bases spanning the gap.

This sequence joins TRBV29-1 and TRBJ2-5; weak D call: TRBD2 (5 bases). Germline lookup yields CDR1 SQVTM and CDR2 ANQGSEA. This CDR3 contains 13 residues. Trimming pared 7 bases from V and 0 bases from J, leaving 12 bases between. The CDR3 DNA reads TGCAGCGGAAGGACGGAGGACCAAGAGACCCAGTACTTC. This translates into CSGRTEDQETQYF.

The chain combines TRBV5-1 with TRBJ2-3; TRBD2 matches at 8 bases. The CDR3 sequence is 16 residues long. Germline trimming cut 4 bases from V and 2 bases from J; bases unmatched to any gene: 9. The germline V gene encodes CDR1 SGHRS and CDR2 YFSETQ. The CDR3 sequence is CASSPDGGLVTDTQYF. The CDR3 DNA follows: TGCGCCAGCAGCCCGGATGGGGGACTAGTCACAGATACGCAGTATTTT.

The chain links TRBV11-2 to TRBJ2-7, with a weak D call TRBD2 (6 bases). Trimming took off 2 bases at V and 4 bases at J, with 9 bases between the two ends. From germline, CDR1 is SGHAT and CDR2 FQNNGV. The CDR3 loop spans 13 amino acids. The CDR3, as DNA: TGTGCCAGCAGCTTACAAGGGAGGTACGAGCAGTACTTC. It yields the protein CASSLQGRYEQYF.

This chain links TRBV5-6 with TRBJ2-1; 7 nucleotides match TRBD2. V trimming: 0 bases; J trimming: 6 bases; junction bases outside the gene matches: 18. CDR1 is SGHDT and CDR2 is YYEEEE in the germline V gene. The length of the CDR3 is 19 residues. The CDR3 reads CASSLERDPSESPINEQFF. In nucleotides, the CDR3 is TGTGCCAGCAGCTTGGAGCGGGACCCAAGTGAAAGTCCTATCAATGAGCAGTTCTTC.

The J gene is TRBJ1-2, the V gene TRBV6-5; the match to TRBD1 covers 8 bases. Germline V lookup: CDR1 MNHEY, CDR2 SVGAGI. The junction had 9 bases not matched to a gene; V was cut back by 6 bases and J by 6 bases. The CDR3 length is 14 residues. The CDR3 reads CASSRTGLKDGYTF. For the CDR3, the DNA is TGTGCCAGCAGCCGGACAGGGTTGAAAGATGGCTACACCTTC.